This T cell receptor (beta chain) was captured by sequencing in a study of blood T cell repertoires in COVID-19. About the study: Specimens from acute and convalescent COVID-19 originated in the United States, Italy and Spain. From T cells, B-cell-depleted T cells, or PBMCs came the material, which was cDNA or gDNA.

Authors' data handling: Quantification of nucleated cells was approximated via reference gene primer amplification. Profiled with immunoSEQ multiplex PCR; TCRdb holds only in-frame clones, not every one. V and J calls and clone size follow that table, whereas D and trimming were derived from the DNA. This sample yields fewer than 500,000 clones, of which 70% to 85% are seen a single time; around 1.1% belongs to the top ten. CDR1 and CDR2 from the germline V gene are SEHNR and FQNEAQ (reference sequence). With 6 bases removed from V and 0 bases from J, the gap between germline ends came to 15 bases. This CDR3 comprises 17 residues.

The source of this sequence is a human donor with acute or convalescent COVID-19. The donor label of this sample is uncertain. The sample consisted of peripheral blood. This chain links TRBV7-9 with TRBJ2-6; the D gene is possibly TRBD1 (6 bases). The chain's CDR3 is CASRAPGQSSGANVLTF. DNA for the CDR3: TGTGCCAGCAGGGCACCGGGACAAAGCTCTGGGGCCAACGTCCTGACTTTC. The entire variable domain, with the rest obtained from reference TRBV7-9 and TRBJ2-6, is as follows: DTGVSQNPRHKITKRGQNVTFRCDPISEHNRLYWYRQTLGQGPEFLTYFQNEAQLEKSRLLSDRFSAERPKGSFSTLEIQRTEQGDSAMYLCASRAPGQSSGANVLTFGAGSRLTVL.